The source of this T cell receptor (beta chain) is a study of tumor-infiltrating lymphocytes in localized non-small cell lung cancer. The study's findings and limits: Different pieces of the same tissue were used for each assay. No T-cell fraction difference was seen between IM1 and IM2 tumors. Compared with uninvolved lung, tumors showed higher T cell infiltration by TCRbeta sequencing.

Sequenced by immunoSEQ multiplex PCR; TCRdb stores in-frame clones only, minus some. The sample shows around 15,000 clones, 80% of them seen only once. Points on this clone: The antigen is unknown.

V was clipped by 11 bases and J by 0 bases, with 9 bases between them. Germline CDR1 reads ENHRY; CDR2 reads SYGVKD. The CDR3 length is 12 residues. The sample comprised uninvolved lung tissue not adjacent to the tumor. This sequence originates from a human donor with non-small cell lung cancer. The chain uses TRBV10-3 and TRBJ2-3; D gene unclear. The CDR3 spells CAYGTSTDTQYF. CDR3 DNA: TGTGCCTACGGCACGAGCACAGATACGCAGTATTTT.